The 28 T cell receptor beta chains below come from one sample, sequenced in a study of blood T cell repertoires in COVID-19 (TCRdb year 2020). The library was made by the immunoSEQ multiplex PCR assay. This immuneACCESS table, as held by TCRdb, lists in-frame sequences with V and J called but not all clones. Of the missing ones, under half trace to an unresolved V gene in checked studies; the others have no known cause. In this sample the table shows around 700,000 clones, 70% to 90% of which occur a single time. The ten most abundant clones make up about 0.24% of the sample. Sequencing input: peripheral blood. The receptors originated from a woman aged 18-29 years with acute or convalescent COVID-19.

A remark on this clone: The same CDR3 also results from other DNA sequences found in this sample. This chain uses TRBV9 with TRBJ2-3, with D possibly being TRBD2 (6 bases). From germline, CDR1 is SGDLS and CDR2 YYNGEE. The V end was cut by 2 bases, the J end by 0 bases, with 10 bases between. CDR3 length: 15 residues. Here the CDR3 DNA reads TGTGCCAGCAGCGTCGGGACTTCCAGCACAGATACGCAGTATTTT. Amino acids: CASSVGTSSTDTQYF.

This rearrangement joins TRBV2 to TRBJ1-3, with D perhaps matching TRBD1 (5 bases). The V end lost 6 bases, the J end lost 0 bases, and 9 bases lay between the germline ends. Germline CDR1 and CDR2: SNHLY and FYNNEI. The CDR3 contains 14 residues. CDR3: CASRGGASGNTIYF. The CDR3 DNA reads TGTGCCAGCAGGGGGGGAGCCTCTGGAAACACCATATATTTT.

The chain links TRBV3-1 (or the pseudogene TRBV3-2) to TRBJ1-2, with TRBD1 as a possible D gene (6 bases). Trimming took off 3 bases at V and 2 bases at J, with 10 bases between the two ends. The CDR3 covers 14 residues. Germline V gene lookup returns CDR1 LGHDT and CDR2 YNNKEL (reference sequence). CDR3 residues: CASSQNRANYGYTF. The CDR3, as DNA: TGTGCCAGCAGCCAGAACAGGGCGAACTATGGCTACACCTTC.

V gene TRBV5-5 combines with J gene TRBJ1-6; tentatively, D is TRBD1 (6 bases). Deletions cut 4 bases from V and 7 bases from J, with 15 bases between. The CDR3 spans 15 residues. CDR1 and CDR2 (germline): SGHKS, YYEKEE (reference sequence). CDR3 DNA: TGTGCCAGCAGCGTCCCAGGGGACCCCAATTCACCCCTCCACTTT. Residues: CASSVPGDPNSPLHF.

V is TRBV6-5 and J is TRBJ2-2; D is perhaps TRBD1 (6 bases). The germline V gene encodes CDR1 MNHEY and CDR2 SVGAGI. Between the trimmed V and J ends, which lost 8 bases and 2 bases, there was a span of 9 bases. This CDR3 contains 13 residues. This CDR3 reads CASLGGNTGELFF. In nucleotides, the CDR3 is TGTGCCAGCCTAGGGGGTAACACCGGGGAGCTGTTTTTT.

The genes are TRBV15 and TRBJ2-7, with TRBD1 as a possible D gene (6 bases). The CDR3 runs 15 residues. CDR1 is LNHNV and CDR2 is YYDKDF in the germline V gene (reference sequence). Trimming cost V 0 bases and J 7 bases, with 16 bases left between them. This CDR3 is CATSRDLDSTREQYF. The CDR3, as DNA: TGTGCCACCAGCAGAGATCTGGACAGTACAAGGGAGCAGTACTTC.

The V and J genes are TRBV5-8 and TRBJ1-6; D gene uncertain. V was shortened by 2 bases and J by 7 bases, with 7 bases between the two germline ends. The CDR3 spans 13 residues. In germline, CDR1 is SGHTS, CDR2 YDEGEE. CDR3 DNA sequence: TGTGCCAGCAGCTTTCCAGGCAATTCACCCCTCCACTTT. This translates into CASSFPGNSPLHF.

This clone came up a few times. This chain links TRBV6-1 with TRBJ1-2, with a tentative D call TRBD1 (5 bases). The CDR3 runs to 15 residues. Germline V lookup: CDR1 MNHNS, CDR2 SASEGT. V was cut by 0 bases and J by 3 bases, with 11 bases left in between. In nucleotides, the CDR3 is TGTGCCAGCAGTGAAGCGGGGGGGGAACACTATGGCTACACCTTC. Translation: CASSEAGGEHYGYTF.

This chain connects TRBV5-6 to TRBJ2-4, with 12 bases aligning to TRBD2. Germline V lookup: CDR1 SGHDT, CDR2 YYEEEE. CDR3 length: 16 residues. V was pared by 3 bases and J by 0 bases, with 1 base of the junction left unmatched. Written as DNA, the CDR3 is TGTGCCAGCAGCTGGACTAGCGGGGTAGCCAAAAACATTCAGTACTTC. Protein: CASSWTSGVAKNIQYF.

The J gene is TRBJ2-2, the V gene TRBV19; D perhaps matches TRBD2 (5 bases). CDR1 is LNHDA, CDR2 SQIVND, per germline (reference sequence). The CDR3 is 15 residues long. The V end was cut by 5 bases, the J end by 6 bases, with 16 bases between. The CDR3 loop reads CASSVKTDYPGELFF. CDR3 DNA: TGTGCCAGTAGTGTAAAGACCGACTACCCCGGGGAGCTGTTTTTT. The full variable domain, rest sourced from reference TRBV19 and TRBJ2-2, is DGGITQSPKYLFRKEGQNVTLSCEQNLNHDAMYWYRQDPGQGLRLIYYSQIVNDFQKGDIAEGYSVSREKKESFPLTVTSAQKNPTAFYLCASSVKTDYPGELFFGEGSRLTVL.

The rearrangement uses TRBV3-1 (or the pseudogene TRBV3-2) and TRBJ1-2; D possibly corresponds to TRBD1 (5 bases). This CDR3 spans 17 amino acids. V lost 4 bases and J lost 3, with 21 bases in between. Germline values: CDR1 LGHDT, CDR2 YNNKEL (reference sequence). Written as DNA, the CDR3 is TGTGCCAGCAGCCCAAAAATGGGGCAGGGAATCGACTATGGCTACACCTTC. The encoded protein is CASSPKMGQGIDYGYTF.

The V and J genes are TRBV5-4 and TRBJ1-1; 8 positions match TRBD1. Trimming cost V 2 bases and J 1 base; bases outside gene matches: 1. The CDR3 loop spans 14 amino acids. Germline values: CDR1 SGHNT, CDR2 YYREEE (reference sequence). The CDR3 DNA is TGTGCCAGCAGCTTTCAGGGGGCGAACACTGAAGCTTTCTTT. It is translated as CASSFQGANTEAFF.

The CDR3 reads CASSLWGGEPGYTF. Here the CDR3 DNA reads TGTGCCAGCAGCTTATGGGGGGGGGAGCCAGGCTACACCTTC. The chain links TRBV7-8 to TRBJ1-2, with D tentatively TRBD1 (5 bases). Trimming took 2 bases from V and 8 from J, leaving 15 bases between them. CDR3 length: 14 residues. The germline CDR1 and CDR2 sequences are SGHVS and FQNEAQ.

The chain recombines TRBV4-1 with TRBJ1-2; the D gene is possibly TRBD1 (6 bases). In germline, CDR1 is MGHRA, CDR2 YSYEKL. V lost 5 bases to trimming and J lost 2 bases, with 12 bases between them. This CDR3 has 14 residues. The CDR3 region is CASSSPGQNYGYTF. The CDR3 coding sequence is TGCGCCAGCAGCTCGCCAGGACAGAACTATGGCTACACCTTC.

The chain carries TRBV5-1 and TRBJ2-3; 8 bases map to TRBD1. Losses at the gene ends were 4 bases for V and 2 bases for J; bases not matched to a gene: 6. CDR3 length equals 15 residues. Germline V gene lookup returns CDR1 SGHRS and CDR2 YFSETQ. CDR3 DNA: TGCGCCAGCAGCCTCGGACAGGGAACCACAGATACGCAGTATTTT. Amino acids: CASSLGQGTTDTQYF. Complete variable domain (other parts from reference TRBV5-1 and TRBJ2-3): KAGVTQTPRYLIKTRGQQVTLSCSPISGHRSVSWYQQTPGQGLQFLFEYFSETQRNKGNFPGRFSGRQFSNSRSEMNVSTLELGDSALYLCASSLGQGTTDTQYFGPGTRLTVL.

V usage is TRBV4-1 and J usage is TRBJ1-1; D is uncertain. Germline CDR1 reads MGHRA; CDR2 reads YSYEKL. Trimming shortened V by 0 bases and J by 1 base, and 9 bases separated the two germline ends. This CDR3 region has 15 residues. CDR3 sequence (DNA): TGCGCCAGCAGCCAAGAGGTGGCAACGAACACTGAAGCTTTCTTT. This sequence encodes CASSQEVATNTEAFF.

V gene TRBV2 combines with J gene TRBJ2-7, with a tentative D call TRBD2 (6 bases). Looked up from germline, CDR1 is SNHLY and CDR2 is FYNNEI. The CDR3 loop spans 15 amino acids. The V end lost 3 bases, the J end lost 0 bases, and 12 bases lay between the germline ends. This chain's CDR3 is CASSDGGAPSYEQYF. DNA of the CDR3: TGTGCCAGCAGTGATGGAGGGGCCCCCTCCTACGAGCAGTACTTC.

V usage is TRBV11-2 and J usage is TRBJ1-5, with 8 bases matching TRBD1. The CDR3 is 13 amino acids. Losses at the gene ends were 1 base for V and 15 bases for J; bases not matched to a gene: 8. CDR1 SGHAT and CDR2 FQNNGV come from the germline V gene. The CDR3 region is CASSLVIGQGRHF. The CDR3 region has the DNA TGTGCCAGCAGCTTAGTTATCGGACAGGGAAGGCATTTT.

V usage is TRBV24-1 and J usage is TRBJ1-1; TRBD1 matches at 10 bases. J was trimmed by 0 bases and V by 4 bases; bases with no gene match: 13. The CDR3 has 19 amino acids. Germline assignment: CDR1 KGHDR and CDR2 SFDVKD. CDR3 loop: CATSDETRDRGNVNTEAFF. CDR3 DNA sequence: TGTGCCACCAGTGACGAAACGAGGGACAGGGGAAATGTGAACACTGAAGCTTTCTTT.

V gene TRBV7-2 combines with J gene TRBJ1-1, with D perhaps TRBD1 (6 bases). The CDR3 is made up of 14 amino acids. CDR1 and CDR2 (germline): SGHTA, FQGNSA. V shed 3 bases and J shed 5 bases, with 13 bases lying between them. CDR3 sequence: CASSFRGGGTEAFF. CDR3 bases: TGTGCCAGCAGCTTCCGCGGGGGCGGAACTGAAGCTTTCTTT.

V gene TRBV12-5 combines with J gene TRBJ1-1, with D perhaps TRBD1 (6 bases). Trimming pared 9 bases from V and 2 bases from J, leaving 10 bases between. The germline V gene has CDR1 LGHNT and CDR2 FRNRAP. The CDR3 has 12 amino acids. CDR3 DNA sequence: TGTGCTAGCAGGGACACCAACACTGAAGCTTTCTTT. It specifies CASRDTNTEAFF.

This chain connects TRBV4-1 to TRBJ2-7; 9 nucleotides match TRBD2. The CDR3 has 15 amino acids. The germline CDR1 and CDR2 sequences are MGHRA and YSYEKL. V lost 3 bases to trimming and J lost 0 bases; unmatched junction nucleotides: 3. The CDR3, as DNA: TGCGCCAGCAGCCACCTAGCGGGGTCCTCCTACGAGCAGTACTTC. Translated: CASSHLAGSSYEQYF.

The chain couples TRBV7-3 to TRBJ2-7; 8 nucleotides align to TRBD2. The J segment lost 3 bases and the V segment lost 2 bases, leaving 3 bases of the junction unmatched. Looked up from germline, CDR1 is SGHTA and CDR2 is FQGTGA. The CDR3 spans 14 residues. CDR3 protein: CASSLAGLGYEQYF. Here the CDR3 DNA reads TGTGCCAGCAGCTTAGCGGGACTAGGCTACGAGCAGTACTTC.

The chain combines TRBV15 with TRBJ2-5; the D is unclear. CDR3 length: 14 amino acids. Looked up from germline, CDR1 is LNHNV and CDR2 is YYDKDF (reference sequence). Trimming took off 0 bases at V and 4 bases at J, with 9 bases between the two ends. This CDR3 is CATSRDQQSETQYF. The CDR3 nucleotides are TGTGCCACCAGCAGAGATCAACAATCAGAGACCCAGTACTTC.

The V and J genes are TRBV29-1 and TRBJ1-1; no clear D gene. V was clipped by 2 bases and J by 6 bases, with 16 bases between them. CDR1 SQVTM and CDR2 ANQGSEA come from the germline V gene. This CDR3 region has 14 residues. CDR3 in DNA: TGCAGCGTTGAATCTCACAGTTCCTGGGCTGAAGCTTTCTTT. This translates into CSVESHSSWAEAFF.

This sequence joins TRBV7-9 and TRBJ2-1; the match to TRBD2 covers 9 bases. With 2 bases clipped from V and 7 bases from J, the junction kept 12 bases outside the gene matches. Germline V gene lookup returns CDR1 SEHNR and CDR2 FQNEAQ (reference sequence). The CDR3 has 17 residues. For the CDR3, the DNA is TGTGCCAGCAGCTTACCCCGAGGGGCGGGGGGGCGTAATGAGCAGTTCTTC. Translating it yields CASSLPRGAGGRNEQFF. The whole variable domain, remainder taken from reference TRBV7-9 and TRBJ2-1, is DTGVSQNPRHKITKRGQNVTFRCDPISEHNRLYWYRQTLGQGPEFLTYFQNEAQLEKSRLLSDRFSAERPKGSFSTLEIQRTEQGDSAMYLCASSLPRGAGGRNEQFFGPGTRLTVL.

The V gene is TRBV27, the J gene TRBJ2-3, with 10 positions matching TRBD2. From germline, CDR1 is MNHEY and CDR2 SMNVEV (reference sequence). V gave up 5 bases and J gave up 0 bases; unmatched junction bases: 14. The CDR3 runs 19 residues. The CDR3 reads CASSPGLAGGSSSTDTQYF. The CDR3 bases are TGTGCCAGCAGTCCCGGGTTAGCGGGGGGCAGTTCTAGCACAGATACGCAGTATTTT.

This clone was found a few times. This chain uses TRBV6-5 with TRBJ1-1; 7 bases are a match to TRBD1. CDR1 is MNHEY and CDR2 is SVGAGI in the germline V gene. Trimming at V came to 2 bases and at J to 5 bases, leaving 5 bases not matched to a gene. CDR3 length: 14 residues. CDR3 DNA sequence: TGTGCCAGCAGTTACGACAGGGTAAGGACTGAAGCTTTCTTT. It translates to CASSYDRVRTEAFF.